This TCR beta chain is drawn from a study of T cell repertoires in cytomegalovirus infection. On this clonotype itself: What it recognizes is unknown.

TCRdb reprocessed the reads with MiXCR, giving one entry per CDR3 protein. The sample consists of approximately 310,000 distinct CDR3 sequences, around 25% of them appearing once. This TCR was sampled from a human donor in good health (CMV status not recorded). Some clones in this sample may be carry-over from other donors' samples. The input for sequencing was cultured PBMCs, taken from culture after CMV antigen stimulation.

The CDR3 DNA reads TGTGCCAGCAGCCGAGGGACCCAAGAGACCCAGTACTTC. It encodes CASSRGTQETQYF. The rearrangement joins TRBV7-3 to TRBJ2-5, with D perhaps being TRBD1 or TRBD2 (5 bases each). CDR1 SGHTA and CDR2 FQGTGA come from the germline V gene. Deletions cut 5 bases from V and 1 base from J, with 8 bases between. The CDR3 loop spans 13 amino acids. The variable domain in full, completed from reference TRBV7-3 and TRBJ2-5, reads GAGVSQTPSNKVTEKGKYVELRCDPISGHTALYWYRQSLGQGPEFLIYFQGTGAADDSGLPNDRFFAVRPEGSVSTLKIQRTERGDSAVYLCASSRGTQETQYFGPGTRLLVL.